The 7 T cell receptor beta chains in this list originate from one sample, sequenced in a study of OX40 agonist ivuxolimab in advanced cancers. Data came from immunoSEQ multiplex PCR; TCRdb stores just in-frame clones and leaves some out. The sample records around 77,000 clones, 80% to 90% being singletons. This sample comprised CD4+ or CD8+ T cells sorted from blood, obtained in a trial of the OX40 agonist ivuxolimab. The origin of the receptors is an adult with an advanced solid tumor such as melanoma, head and neck, liver or kidney cancer.

V usage is TRBV14 and J usage is TRBJ1-2, with 7 nucleotides matching TRBD1. This CDR3 region has 18 residues. With V trimmed by 2 bases and J by 8 bases, 20 bases remained unmatched. The germline V gene encodes CDR1 SGHDN and CDR2 FVKESK. The CDR3 here is CASSQLTGRGQHEGGYTF. The CDR3 DNA is TGTGCCAGCAGCCAACTGACAGGGAGAGGCCAGCACGAGGGCGGCTACACCTTC.

The V call is TRBV6-1, the J call TRBJ2-1, with 11 bases lining up with TRBD1. Germline lookup yields CDR1 MNHNS and CDR2 SASEGT. The CDR3 is 14 residues long. Losses at the gene ends were 6 bases for V and 6 bases for J; bases not matched to a gene: 4. CDR3 region: CASRTGTGGNEQFF. CDR3 coding DNA: TGTGCCAGCAGGACCGGGACAGGGGGCAATGAGCAGTTCTTC.

This chain connects TRBV4-2 to TRBJ1-1; D unclear. V lost 0 bases to trimming and J lost 0 bases, with 11 bases between them. Germline V CDR1 and CDR2: LGHNA, YNFKEQ. This CDR3 comprises 16 residues. The CDR3, as DNA: TGTGCCAGCAGCCAAGAGGTCAGCCTCATGAACACTGAAGCTTTCTTT. Translation gives CASSQEVSLMNTEAFF.

Comments on this clone: The sample has other DNA sequences that encode this CDR3 too. This rearrangement joins TRBV9 to TRBJ2-7; tentatively, D is TRBD1 or TRBD2 (6 bases each). This CDR3 comprises 16 residues. Trimming cost V 0 bases and J 2 bases, with 15 bases left between them. Per germline, CDR1 SGDLS and CDR2 YYNGEE. In nucleotides, the CDR3 is TGTGCCAGCAGCGTAGGGAGGGGGACTTCAACCTACGAGCAGTACTTC. This translates into CASSVGRGTSTYEQYF.

The chain links TRBV30 to TRBJ1-5; D is possibly TRBD1 (5 bases). The CDR3 is made up of 14 amino acids. V lost 5 bases to trimming and J lost 1 base, with 12 bases between them. Germline V gene data show CDR1 as GTSNPN and CDR2 as SVGIG (reference sequence). CDR3 sequence reads: CAWGGVRSNQPQHF. The CDR3 DNA reads as TGTGCCTGGGGGGGGGTTCGAAGCAATCAGCCCCAGCATTTT.

The V and J genes are TRBV7-9 and TRBJ1-1; a weak D match, TRBD1 (6 bases). Germline values: CDR1 SEHNR, CDR2 FQNEAQ (reference sequence). Trimming left V 4 bases short and J 6 bases short, with 15 bases between. The CDR3 loop spans 14 amino acids. CDR3 bases: TGTGCCAGCAGCTCCTTACAGGGTTCCCCTGAAGCTTTCTTT. Translation gives CASSSLQGSPEAFF.

The chain links TRBV19 to TRBJ2-7; D may be TRBD1 or TRBD2 (5 bases each). V lost 4 bases, J lost 5 bases, and 21 bases lay in between. CDR3 length equals 16 residues. CDR1 is LNHDA, CDR2 SQIVND, per germline (reference sequence). CDR3 sequence reads: CASSTWTLGEGHEQYF. CDR3 DNA: TGTGCCAGTAGTACTTGGACCCTCGGAGAGGGACACGAGCAGTACTTC.